The entry below describes one TCR beta chain. Original analysis: Amplified reference gene primers provided the basis for estimating nucleated cell counts. Libraries were prepared by immunoSEQ multiplex PCR; TCRdb keeps only in-frame clonotypes and omits some of them. V and J calls and clone size come straight from that table; D and trimming were deduced from the DNA. Of 140,000 to 150,000 clones listed, around 90% are singletons. The entry originates in a study of blood T cell repertoires in COVID-19. Turning to the study itself: Whether acute or convalescent, the COVID-19 samples came from the United States, Italy and Spain. The analysed material was cDNA or gDNA that came from T cells, B-cell-depleted T cells, or PBMCs.

Germline assignment: CDR1 KGHSH and CDR2 LQKENI. The CDR3 runs to 14 residues. With 3 bases removed from V and 8 bases from J, the gap between germline ends came to 15 bases. The chain uses TRBV18 and TRBJ2-3; D unresolved. This clonotype was sampled from a man aged 65 to 85 with acute or convalescent COVID-19. The specimen was peripheral blood. The CDR3 DNA reads TGTGCCAGCTCACCCTCTCCAACTGCAGGTACGCAGTATTTT. Its translation is CASSPSPTAGTQYF.